One and the same sample provided the 15 T cell receptor beta chains below, sequenced in a study of memory CD4+ T cells and cytomegalovirus serostatus. Here immunoSEQ multiplex PCR was the method, and the copy in TCRdb shows in-frame clones only, minus some. The table shows approximately 40,000 clones, with roughly three quarters occurring only once. The sort gate was single viable CD3+CD4+CD8-CD45RO+ cells for memory CD4+ T cells. Specimen: memory CD4+ T cells from blood. The receptors were gathered from an adult in good health and CMV-seronegative.

V usage is TRBV29-1 and J usage is TRBJ1-5; no firm D call. With 5 bases removed from V and 6 bases from J, the gap between germline ends came to 17 bases. Per the germline V gene, CDR1 is SQVTM and CDR2 is ANQGSEA. The CDR3 is 14 residues long. CDR3: CSVSEGYRGQPQHF. DNA for the CDR3: TGCAGCGTTTCCGAGGGATATCGGGGTCAGCCCCAGCATTTT.

V and J are TRBV19 and TRBJ1-6, with TRBD1 as a possible D gene (5 bases). V was cut by 1 base and J by 7 bases, with 11 bases left in between. This CDR3 comprises 15 residues. Per germline, CDR1 LNHDA and CDR2 SQIVND (reference sequence). The CDR3: CASSIGGVKNSPLHF. CDR3 coding DNA: TGTGCCAGTAGTATAGGAGGGGTGAAAAATTCACCCCTCCACTTT. Based on the CDR3 plus reference TRBV19 and TRBJ1-6, the full variable domain is DGGITQSPKYLFRKEGQNVTLSCEQNLNHDAMYWYRQDPGQGLRLIYYSQIVNDFQKGDIAEGYSVSREKKESFPLTVTSAQKNPTAFYLCASSIGGVKNSPLHFGNGTRLTVT.

V usage is TRBV5-1 and J usage is TRBJ2-1, with TRBD2 identical over 15 bases. Trimming took 4 bases from V and 10 from J; bases not matched to a gene: 12. The germline CDR1 and CDR2 sequences are SGHRS and YFSETQ. There are 17 residues in the CDR3. The CDR3 sequence is CASSRGTSGGSVWEQFF. CDR3 bases: TGCGCCAGCAGCCGGGGGACTAGCGGGGGGTCCGTTTGGGAGCAGTTCTTC.

This clone was observed a handful of times. J is TRBJ2-1 and V is TRBV7-9; 7 bases line up with TRBD1. Germline values: CDR1 SEHNR, CDR2 FQNEAQ (reference sequence). CDR3 size: 14 residues. Germline trimming cut 5 bases from V and 4 bases from J; bases unmatched to any gene: 5. The CDR3 sequence: CASSSDREYNEQFF. CDR3 DNA: TGTGCCAGCAGCAGTGACAGGGAATACAATGAGCAGTTCTTC.

This clone was observed a few times. The chain combines TRBV2 with TRBJ1-1, with D possibly being TRBD1 (6 bases). This CDR3 has 13 residues. V lost 10 bases to trimming and J lost 0 bases, with 12 bases between them. CDR1 SNHLY and CDR2 FYNNEI come from the germline V gene. This CDR3 is CAIGGLVNTEAFF. Here the CDR3 DNA reads TGTGCCATAGGGGGGCTTGTGAACACTGAAGCTTTCTTT. Complete variable domain (other parts from reference TRBV2 and TRBJ1-1): EPEVTQTPSHQVTQMGQEVILRCVPISNHLYFYWYRQILGQKVEFLVSFYNNEISEKSEIFDDQFSVERPDGSNFTLKIRSTKLEDSAMYFCAIGGLVNTEAFFGQGTRLTVV.

Written as DNA, the CDR3 is TGTGCCAGCACCAGAGAGAGGGTCTCCTACGAGCAGTACTTC. Amino acids: CASTRERVSYEQYF. V and J are TRBV2 and TRBJ2-7, with D possibly being TRBD2 (5 bases). The V gene's germline CDR1 is SNHLY and CDR2 FYNNEI. The CDR3 contains 14 residues. The germline V and J ends were trimmed by 7 bases and 0 bases, with 13 bases remaining between them.

V gene TRBV6-5 combines with J gene TRBJ1-6, with TRBD1 matching 7 bases. The CDR3 totals 14 residues. J was trimmed by 7 bases and V by 7 bases; bases with no gene match: 7. Germline CDR1 reads MNHEY; CDR2 reads SVGAGI. CDR3 residues: CASKRQGVNSPLHF. CDR3 DNA: TGTGCCAGCAAACGACAGGGAGTGAATTCACCCCTCCACTTT.

The V call is TRBV28, the J call TRBJ2-2; D not certain. Germline V gene data show CDR1 as MDHEN and CDR2 as SYDVKM. The V gene lost 2 bases and the J gene lost 2 bases, with 0 bases spanning the gap. There are 12 residues in the CDR3. The CDR3 sequence: CASSLNTGELFF. The DNA for the CDR3 is TGTGCCAGCAGTTTAAACACCGGGGAGCTGTTTTTT.

The J gene is TRBJ2-3, the V gene TRBV29-1, with TRBD2 as a possible D gene (5 bases). This CDR3 spans 13 amino acids. The V and J ends lost 3 bases and 4 bases respectively, with 11 bases between them. From germline, CDR1 is SQVTM and CDR2 ANQGSEA. CDR3 loop: CSVDERAADTQYF. The CDR3 DNA reads TGCAGCGTTGATGAGAGGGCTGCAGATACGCAGTATTTT.

V and J are TRBV2 and TRBJ2-7; D gene unclear. Germline V gene lookup returns CDR1 SNHLY and CDR2 FYNNEI. The CDR3 extends over 12 amino acids. V lost 3 bases and J lost 4, with 7 bases in between. CDR3 in DNA: TGTGCCAGCAGTGACGAACCTTACGAGCAGTACTTC. Translated, it gives CASSDEPYEQYF.

V is TRBV2 and J is TRBJ1-4; unclear D gene. V shed 8 bases and J shed 3 bases, with 13 bases lying between them. CDR1 and CDR2 from the germline V gene are SNHLY and FYNNEI. CDR3 length: 14 amino acids. The CDR3 protein is CASSRPVSNEKLFF. The CDR3 DNA reads as TGTGCCAGCTCCCGCCCGGTGTCTAATGAAAAACTGTTTTTT.

The genes are TRBV5-5 and TRBJ2-4; D is perhaps TRBD1 or TRBD2 (5 bases each). Germline V gene lookup returns CDR1 SGHKS and CDR2 YYEKEE (reference sequence). The ends were cut back, 4 bases at V and 10 bases at J, with 21 bases in the middle. The CDR3 runs to 15 residues. CDR3 in amino acids: CASSPGPTPVEIQYF. CDR3 nucleotide sequence: TGTGCCAGCAGCCCGGGACCCACCCCAGTTGAAATTCAGTACTTC.

This clone was seen more than once but under ten times. This chain links TRBV7-8 with TRBJ1-1, with 7 nucleotides matching TRBD1. Per germline, CDR1 SGHVS and CDR2 FQNEAQ. The CDR3 covers 11 residues. After removal of 5 bases from V and 8 bases from J, the junction contained 2 bases not matched to a gene. The CDR3 nucleotides read TGTGCCAGCAGCCCGGACAGGGAAGCTTTCTTT. This gives the protein CASSPDREAFF. The whole variable domain, remainder taken from reference TRBV7-8 and TRBJ1-1, is GAGVSQSPRYKVAKRGQDVALRCDPISGHVSLFWYQQALGQGPEFLTYFQNEAQLDKSGLPSDRFFAERPEGSVSTLKIQRTQQEDSAVYLCASSPDREAFFGQGTRLTVV.

The chain couples TRBV7-8 to TRBJ2-7, with D maybe TRBD1 (6 bases). The CDR3 loop spans 15 amino acids. V was pared by 4 bases and J by 2 bases, with 15 bases between. Looked up from germline, CDR1 is SGHVS and CDR2 is FQNEAQ. In DNA, the CDR3 is TGTGCCAGCAGCTATGGCAGAGGGACAACCTACGAGCAGTACTTC. Translation: CASSYGRGTTYEQYF. Supplemented by reference TRBV7-8 and TRBJ2-7, the full variable domain reads GAGVSQSPRYKVAKRGQDVALRCDPISGHVSLFWYQQALGQGPEFLTYFQNEAQLDKSGLPSDRFFAERPEGSVSTLKIQRTQQEDSAVYLCASSYGRGTTYEQYFGPGTRLTVT.

This clone was picked up a small number of times. The chain uses TRBV7-9 and TRBJ2-7; D possibly corresponds to TRBD1 (6 bases). Trimming left V 3 bases short and J 3 bases short, with 15 bases between. Germline CDR1 is SEHNR and CDR2 is FQNEAQ (reference sequence). CDR3 length: 15 residues. CDR3 DNA: TGTGCCAGCAGCTTGAGGACGGACAGTCTCTACGAGCAGTACTTC. It is translated as CASSLRTDSLYEQYF.